This paragraph covers one T cell receptor (beta chain) sequence. What it recognizes is unknown. As it was prepared, the TCRbeta library received unique molecular identifiers. TCRdb re-called the PCR reads through MiXCR, storing one row per CDR3 protein. The sample contains just over 950,000 distinct CDR3 sequences, about 29% of which appear only once. The sample belongs to a study of T-cell reconstitution after alpha-beta-depleted transplantation in children. Whole-study findings and limits: Newly produced T cells mostly provided counts and TCRbeta diversity after one year, as hyperexpanded clones declined. Reported findings indicate that, about two months after transplant, alpha-beta T cells came from several hundred expanded clones, which were derived from non-depleted graft cells.

CDR3 size: 17 residues. The V segment lost 4 bases and the J segment 1 base; nucleotides outside the gene matches: 3. Germline values: CDR1 SGHRS, CDR2 YFSETQ. The chain is built from TRBV5-1 and TRBJ1-6, with TRBD1 matching over 12 bases. The sequenced sample was PBMCs, mostly from graft donor cells, obtained 360 days after TCRalphabeta/CD19-depleted stem cell transplant. This clonotype was sampled from a boy younger than two who had a stem cell transplant for SCID, so the T cells may come from the graft donor. CDR3 sequence: CASSPGQGASYNSPLHF. The CDR3 region has the DNA TGCGCCAGCAGCCCGGGACAGGGGGCGTCCTATAATTCACCCCTCCACTTT.